This T cell receptor (beta chain) was identified during a study of cytomegalovirus exposure and HLA in healthy donors. Study-level points and caveats: The investigators catalogued 164 TCR beta chains as cytomegalovirus-associated. In a later analysis, CMV-associated beta chains were mostly HLA-associated, it appeared.

Concerning this clone: Its antigen is unidentified.

The CDR3 runs 14 residues. Deletions cut 4 bases from V and 2 bases from J, with 12 bases between. Looked up from germline, CDR1 is SGHAT and CDR2 is FQDESV (reference sequence). PCR used 60 Vbeta primers and 13 Jbeta primers. Here immunoSEQ multiplex PCR was the method, and the copy in TCRdb shows in-frame clones only, minus some. The table lists 150,000 to 180,000 clones, roughly 74% of them singletons. The sample consisted of PBMCs. This sequence originates from a man younger than 30 in good health and CMV-seronegative. V and J are TRBV11-1 and TRBJ2-7; perhaps TRBD2 as D (5 bases). The CDR3 sequence is CASSYPGFPYEQYF. CDR3 nucleotides: TGTGCCAGCAGCTACCCGGGGTTCCCCTACGAGCAGTACTTC. Based on the CDR3 plus reference TRBV11-1 and TRBJ2-7, the full variable domain is EAEVAQSPRYKITEKSQAVAFWCDPISGHATLYWYRQILGQGPELLVQFQDESVVDDSQLPKDRFSAERLKGVDSTLKIQPAELGDSAMYLCASSYPGFPYEQYFGPGTRLTVT.